This T cell receptor (beta chain) was retrieved from a study of CXCR3-negative and CXCR3-positive naive CD8 T cells. Study findings and constraints: Naive cells that were CXCR3-negative or CXCR3-positive used TRBV-TRBJ genes alike, while memory cells diverged. The study found more hydrophobic TRB CDR3s in CXCR3-positive naive cells than in CXCR3-negative naive cells.

It was by 5' RACE with UMI labels that the TRB cDNA libraries were prepared. TCRdb re-called the 5' RACE reads and shows each CDR3 protein once, DNA omitted. The table lists 6,000 or so distinct CDR3 sequences. A few hundred thousand cells per CD8+ T cell subset were flow-sorted in triplicate. This clonotype counts as medium-sized by frequency. Its target is not known. The clonotype was recovered from a human donor in good health. Some clones in this sample may be carry-over from other donors' samples. The sample was naive CXCR3+ CD8+ T cells from blood. Regarding subset: CD45RO-CCR7+CD27+CD95- naive CD8+ T cells expressing CXCR3 (TNR3+).

CDR3 in amino acids: CAVSPIRGNTEAFF. The V and J genes are TRBV6-2 or TRBV6-3 and TRBJ1-1; TCRdb proposes TRBD1, but this gene call is untestable without DNA. Germline V gene lookup returns CDR1 MNHEY and CDR2 SVGEGT. This CDR3 has 14 residues.